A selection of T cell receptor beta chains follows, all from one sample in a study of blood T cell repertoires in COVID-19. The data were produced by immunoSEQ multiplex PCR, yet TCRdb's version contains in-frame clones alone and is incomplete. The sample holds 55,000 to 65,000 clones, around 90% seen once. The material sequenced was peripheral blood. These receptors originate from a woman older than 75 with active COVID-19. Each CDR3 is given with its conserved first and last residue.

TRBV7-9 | CASSSTSGLYEQYF
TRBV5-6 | CASSLAGAHYNEQFF
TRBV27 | CATSRDRAYGYTF
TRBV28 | CASSFGGNSPLHF
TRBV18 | CASSPDPGLAAWNEQFF
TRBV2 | CASSVGTKETQYF
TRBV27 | CASSHSREAELFF
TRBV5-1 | CASSLGGNEKLFF
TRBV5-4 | CASSLKGGNTGELFF
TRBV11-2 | CASSWGTSDSYEQYF
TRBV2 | CAIPKGLAGSPGFADTQYF
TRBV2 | CASSASGETQYF
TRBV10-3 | CAISERVQETQYF
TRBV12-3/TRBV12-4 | CASSLAEETQYF
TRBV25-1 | CASSDTGTGGAYWRGYTF
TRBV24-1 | CATSEGTGEGQPQHF
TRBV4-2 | CASSQGRNEQYF
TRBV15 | CATSRTSASYNEQFF
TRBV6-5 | CASSIERVQYF
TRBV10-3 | CAIKQGDYGYTF
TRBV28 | CASSPQGGVGTDTQYF
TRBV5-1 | CASSSTKTRGENSPLHF
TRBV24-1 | CATTPGLASTDTQYF
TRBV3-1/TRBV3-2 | CASSQDPRTVTNTGELFF
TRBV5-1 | CASSLDSTGIYIQYF
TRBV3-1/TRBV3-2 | CASSQGRTGLHF
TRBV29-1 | CSVGKRSTDTQYF
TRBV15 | CATSARGSGSNEQFF
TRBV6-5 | CASTKQTNEKLFF
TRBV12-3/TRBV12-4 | CASSLSRETQYF
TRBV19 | CASSIDGLQPQHF
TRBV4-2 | CASSQDSWGHSWTGELFF
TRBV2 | CASRVDRGGLNTEAFF
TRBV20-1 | CSASPLREGRTDTQYF
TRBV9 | CASSPHKTSGADTQYF
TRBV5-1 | CASSFNREETQYF
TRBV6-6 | CASVGQGAVREKLFF
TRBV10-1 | CASSEMGRKYAEAFF
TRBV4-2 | CASSQVWGGRQETQYF
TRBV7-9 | CASSSSGLAGGRFYNEQFF
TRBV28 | CASSDQRSYEQYF
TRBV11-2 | CASSLVPFSTGELFF
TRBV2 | CASSERGTGVQPQHF
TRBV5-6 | CASSYRQGFPSYSGNTIYF
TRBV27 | CASRSGTNPYEQYF
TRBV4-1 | CASSQALYTEAFF
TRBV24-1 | CATSGQGDGYTF
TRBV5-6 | CASRLQGRAEAFF
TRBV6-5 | CATQPTGRQTQYF
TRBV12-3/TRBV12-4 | CASRTSGQETQYF
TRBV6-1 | CASSESGREETQYF
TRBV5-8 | CASTWTGVNGELFF
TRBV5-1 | CASSKSGWRTDTQYF
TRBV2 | CASRERGQGMGSPLHF
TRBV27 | CASSSGTGVFNQPQHF
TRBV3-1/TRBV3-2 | CASSQDRNNEQFF
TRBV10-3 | CAISDLPGSSLHF
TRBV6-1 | CASSAGSGGARTGELFF
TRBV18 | CASSPPSGSKHEQFF